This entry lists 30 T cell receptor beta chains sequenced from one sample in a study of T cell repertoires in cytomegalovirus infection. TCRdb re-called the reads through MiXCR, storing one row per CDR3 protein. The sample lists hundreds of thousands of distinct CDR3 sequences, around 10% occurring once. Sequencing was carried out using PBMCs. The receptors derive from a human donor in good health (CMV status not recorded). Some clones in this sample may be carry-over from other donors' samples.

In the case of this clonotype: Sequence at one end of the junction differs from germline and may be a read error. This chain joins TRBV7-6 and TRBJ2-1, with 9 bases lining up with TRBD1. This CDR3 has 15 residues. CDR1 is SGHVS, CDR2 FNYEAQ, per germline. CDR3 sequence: CASSDRDRVINEQLF. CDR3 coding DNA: TGTGCCAGCAGCGACCGGGACAGGGTGATCAATGAGCAGCTCTTC.

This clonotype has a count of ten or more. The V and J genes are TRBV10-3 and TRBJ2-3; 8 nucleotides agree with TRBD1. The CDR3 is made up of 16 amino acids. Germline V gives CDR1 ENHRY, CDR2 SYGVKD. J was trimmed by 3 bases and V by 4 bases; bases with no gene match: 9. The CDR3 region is CAISVDRGPRTDTQYF. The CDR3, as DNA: TGTGCCATCAGTGTCGACAGGGGCCCAAGGACAGATACGCAGTATTTT.

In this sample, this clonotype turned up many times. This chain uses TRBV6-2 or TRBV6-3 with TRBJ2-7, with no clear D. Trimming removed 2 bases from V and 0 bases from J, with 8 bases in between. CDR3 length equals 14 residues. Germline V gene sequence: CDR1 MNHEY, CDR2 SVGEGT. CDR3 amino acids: CASSYDGSSYEQYV. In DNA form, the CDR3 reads TGTGCCAGCAGTTACGATGGCAGCTCCTACGAGCAGTACGTC.

The CDR3 here is CASSLEPVNQPQHF. CDR3 DNA sequence: TGTGCCAGCAGCTTGGAACCGGTTAATCAGCCCCAGCATTTT. V and J are TRBV5-5 and TRBJ1-5; no definite D call. Germline V gene data show CDR1 as SGHKS and CDR2 as YYEKEE (reference sequence). The CDR3 covers 14 residues. Trimming cost V 0 bases and J 4 bases, with 8 bases left between them.

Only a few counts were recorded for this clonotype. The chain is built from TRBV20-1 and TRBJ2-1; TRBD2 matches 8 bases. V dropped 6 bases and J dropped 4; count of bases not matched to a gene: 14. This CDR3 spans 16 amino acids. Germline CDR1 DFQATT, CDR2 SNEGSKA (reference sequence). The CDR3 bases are TGCAGTGCAATACCTCTCAAGCGGGGGATATACAATGAGCAGTTCTTC. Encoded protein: CSAIPLKRGIYNEQFF.

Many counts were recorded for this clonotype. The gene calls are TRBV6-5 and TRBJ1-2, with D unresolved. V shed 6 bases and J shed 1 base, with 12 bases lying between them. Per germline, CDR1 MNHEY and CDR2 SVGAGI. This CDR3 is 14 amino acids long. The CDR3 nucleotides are TGTGCCAGCAGCCCTGGGTGGCATAACTATGGCTACACCTTC. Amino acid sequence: CASSPGWHNYGYTF.

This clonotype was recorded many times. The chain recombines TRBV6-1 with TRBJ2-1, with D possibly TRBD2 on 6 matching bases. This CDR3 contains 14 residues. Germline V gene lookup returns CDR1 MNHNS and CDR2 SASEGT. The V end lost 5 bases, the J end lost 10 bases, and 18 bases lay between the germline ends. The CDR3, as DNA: TGTGCCAGCAGTTCCACTGGGGGAGGCCGGGAGCAGTTCTTC. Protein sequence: CASSSTGGGREQFF.

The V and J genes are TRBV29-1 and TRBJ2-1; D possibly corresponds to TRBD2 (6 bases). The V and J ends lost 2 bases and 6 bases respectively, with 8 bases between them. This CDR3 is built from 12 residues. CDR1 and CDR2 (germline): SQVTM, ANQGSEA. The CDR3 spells CSVEFGGNEQFF. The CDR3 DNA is TGCAGCGTTGAATTCGGGGGCAATGAGCAGTTCTTC.

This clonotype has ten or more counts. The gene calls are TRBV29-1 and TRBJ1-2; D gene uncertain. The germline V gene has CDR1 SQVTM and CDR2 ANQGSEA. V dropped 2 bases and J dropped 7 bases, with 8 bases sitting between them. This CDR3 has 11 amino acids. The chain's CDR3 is CSVELRGGYTF. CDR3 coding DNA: TGCAGCGTTGAACTTCGGGGTGGCTACACCTTC.

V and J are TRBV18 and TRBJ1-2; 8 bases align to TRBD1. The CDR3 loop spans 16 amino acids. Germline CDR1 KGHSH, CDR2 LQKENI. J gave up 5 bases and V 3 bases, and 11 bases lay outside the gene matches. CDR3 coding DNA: TGTGCCAGCTCACCGCCCCCGAGGACAGGGAGTTATGGCTACACCTTC. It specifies CASSPPPRTGSYGYTF.

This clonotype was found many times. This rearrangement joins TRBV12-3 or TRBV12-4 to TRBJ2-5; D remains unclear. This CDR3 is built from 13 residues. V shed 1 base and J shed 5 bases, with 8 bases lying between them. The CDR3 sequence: CASSLEGMETQYF. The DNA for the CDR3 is TGTGCCAGCAGTTTAGAAGGAATGGAGACCCAGTACTTC.

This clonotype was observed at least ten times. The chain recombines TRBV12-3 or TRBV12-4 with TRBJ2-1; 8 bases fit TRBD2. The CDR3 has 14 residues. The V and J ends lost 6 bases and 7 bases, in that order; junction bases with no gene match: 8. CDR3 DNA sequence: TGTGCCAGCAGGGTTAGCGGGGCCTGGAATGAGCAGTTCTTC. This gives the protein CASRVSGAWNEQFF.

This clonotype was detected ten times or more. In DNA form, the CDR3 reads TGTGCCAGCAGCCAAGAGGGTCTCCAGCGGGGGGGCCGGGCAGATACGCAGTATTTT. Translated, it gives CASSQEGLQRGGRADTQYF. V is TRBV4-2 and J is TRBJ2-3; 10 bases align to TRBD2. Unmatched junction bases numbered 13, after V lost 0 bases and J lost 4 bases. The CDR3 consists of 19 residues. Germline V gene data show CDR1 as LGHNA and CDR2 as YNFKEQ.

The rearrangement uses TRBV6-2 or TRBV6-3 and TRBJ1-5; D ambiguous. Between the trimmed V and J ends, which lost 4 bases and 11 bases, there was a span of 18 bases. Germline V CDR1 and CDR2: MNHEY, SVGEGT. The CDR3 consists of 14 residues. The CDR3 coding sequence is TGTGCCAGCAGTTCCCTGGGTCCCGGCAGGACCCAGCATTTT. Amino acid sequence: CASSSLGPGRTQHF.

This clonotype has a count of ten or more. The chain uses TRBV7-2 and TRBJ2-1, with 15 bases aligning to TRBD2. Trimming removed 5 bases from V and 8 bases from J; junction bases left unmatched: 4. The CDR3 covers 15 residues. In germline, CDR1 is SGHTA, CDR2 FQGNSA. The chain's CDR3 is CASSRTSGGAHEQFF. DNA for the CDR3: TGTGCCAGCAGCCGGACTAGCGGGGGGGCCCATGAGCAGTTCTTC.

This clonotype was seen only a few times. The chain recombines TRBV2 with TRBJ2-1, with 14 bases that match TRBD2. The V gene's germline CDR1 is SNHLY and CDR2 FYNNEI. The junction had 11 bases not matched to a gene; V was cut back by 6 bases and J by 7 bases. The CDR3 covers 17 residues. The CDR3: CASSRGVGTSGGNEQFF. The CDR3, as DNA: TGTGCCAGCAGCCGGGGGGTCGGGACTAGCGGGGGTAATGAGCAGTTCTTC. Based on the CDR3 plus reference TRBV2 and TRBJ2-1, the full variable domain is EPEVTQTPSHQVTQMGQEVILRCVPISNHLYFYWYRQILGQKVEFLVSFYNNEISEKSEIFDDQFSVERPDGSNFTLKIRSTKLEDSAMYFCASSRGVGTSGGNEQFFGPGTRLTVL.

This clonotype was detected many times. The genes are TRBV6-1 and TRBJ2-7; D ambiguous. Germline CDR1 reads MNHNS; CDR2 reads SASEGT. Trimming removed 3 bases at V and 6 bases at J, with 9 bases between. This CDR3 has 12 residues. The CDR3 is CASSDRYSEQYF. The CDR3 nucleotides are TGTGCCAGCAGTGACCGTTATAGCGAGCAGTACTTC.

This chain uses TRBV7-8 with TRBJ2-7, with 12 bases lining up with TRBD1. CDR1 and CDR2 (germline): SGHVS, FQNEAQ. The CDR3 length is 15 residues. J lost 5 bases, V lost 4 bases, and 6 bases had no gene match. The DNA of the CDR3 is TGTGCCAGCAGCTCCCGGGGACAGGGGGCCCACGAGCAGTACTTC. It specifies CASSSRGQGAHEQYF.

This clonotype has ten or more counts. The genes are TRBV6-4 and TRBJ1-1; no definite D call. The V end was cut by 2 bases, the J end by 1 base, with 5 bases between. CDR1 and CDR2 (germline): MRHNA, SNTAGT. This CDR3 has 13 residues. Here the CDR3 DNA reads TGTGCCAGCAGTGACCCGGCGAACACTGAAGCTTTCTTT. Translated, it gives CASSDPANTEAFF.

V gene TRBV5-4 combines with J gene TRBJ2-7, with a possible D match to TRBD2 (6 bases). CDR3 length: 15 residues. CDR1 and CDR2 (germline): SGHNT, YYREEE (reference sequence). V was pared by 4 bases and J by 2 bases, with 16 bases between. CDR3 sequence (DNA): TGTGCCAGCAGCCCCGAGCCCGGGGGAGCCTACGAGCAGTACGTC. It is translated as CASSPEPGGAYEQYV.

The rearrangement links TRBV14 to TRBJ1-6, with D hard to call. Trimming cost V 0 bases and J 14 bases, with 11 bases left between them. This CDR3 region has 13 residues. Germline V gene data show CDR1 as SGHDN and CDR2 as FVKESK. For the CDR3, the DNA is TGTGCCAGCAGCCAAGAATTAAGGGCGGCCCTCCACTTT. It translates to CASSQELRAALHF.

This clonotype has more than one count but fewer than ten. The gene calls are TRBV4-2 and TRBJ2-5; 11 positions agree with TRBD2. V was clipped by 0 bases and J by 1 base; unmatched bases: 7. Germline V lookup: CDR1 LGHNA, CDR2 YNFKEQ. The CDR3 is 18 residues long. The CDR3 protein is CASSQEMASGGFQETQYF. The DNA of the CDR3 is TGTGCCAGCAGCCAAGAAATGGCTAGCGGGGGGTTCCAAGAGACCCAGTACTTC.

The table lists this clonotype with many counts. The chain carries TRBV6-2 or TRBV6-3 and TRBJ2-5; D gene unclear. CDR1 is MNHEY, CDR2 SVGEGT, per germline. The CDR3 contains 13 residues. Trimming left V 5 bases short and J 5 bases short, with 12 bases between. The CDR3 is CASSKAGTETQYF. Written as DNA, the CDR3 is TGTGCCAGCAGTAAAGCTGGAACGGAGACCCAGTACTTC.

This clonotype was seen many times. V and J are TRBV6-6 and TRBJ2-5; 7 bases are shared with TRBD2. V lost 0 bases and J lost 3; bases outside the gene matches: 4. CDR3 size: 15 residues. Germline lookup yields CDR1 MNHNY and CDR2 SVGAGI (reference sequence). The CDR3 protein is CASSYSGGGKETQYF. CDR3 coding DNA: TGTGCCAGCAGTTACTCCGGCGGGGGTAAAGAGACCCAGTACTTC.

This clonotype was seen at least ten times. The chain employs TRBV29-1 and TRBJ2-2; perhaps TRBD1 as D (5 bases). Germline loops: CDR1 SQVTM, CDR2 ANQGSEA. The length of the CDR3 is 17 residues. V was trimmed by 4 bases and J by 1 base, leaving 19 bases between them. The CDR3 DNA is TGCAGCGTTGCGTCCTTTCAGGCAGGGCGGAACACCGGGGAGCTGTTTTTT. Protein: CSVASFQAGRNTGELFF.

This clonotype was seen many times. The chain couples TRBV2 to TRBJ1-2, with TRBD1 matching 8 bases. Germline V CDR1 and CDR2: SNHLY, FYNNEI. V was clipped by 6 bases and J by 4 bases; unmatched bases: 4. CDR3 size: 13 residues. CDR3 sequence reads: CASRTGVLYGYTF. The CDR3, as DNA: TGTGCCAGCAGGACAGGGGTCCTCTATGGCTACACCTTC. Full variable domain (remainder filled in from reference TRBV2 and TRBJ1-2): EPEVTQTPSHQVTQMGQEVILRCVPISNHLYFYWYRQILGQKVEFLVSFYNNEISEKSEIFDDQFSVERPDGSNFTLKIRSTKLEDSAMYFCASRTGVLYGYTFGSGTRLTVV.

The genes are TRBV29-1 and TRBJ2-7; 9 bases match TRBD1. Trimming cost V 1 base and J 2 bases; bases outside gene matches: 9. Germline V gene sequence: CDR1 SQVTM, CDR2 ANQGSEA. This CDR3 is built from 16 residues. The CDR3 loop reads CSVEGRGTGNTYEQYF. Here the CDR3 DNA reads TGCAGCGTTGAAGGGCGTGGGACAGGGAATACCTACGAGCAGTACTTC.

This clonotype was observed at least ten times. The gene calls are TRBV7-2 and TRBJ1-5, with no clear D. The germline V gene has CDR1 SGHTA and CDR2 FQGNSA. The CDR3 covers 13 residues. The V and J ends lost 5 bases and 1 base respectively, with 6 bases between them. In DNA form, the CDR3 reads TGTGCCAGCAGCCTACAGAGCAATCAGCCCCAGCATTTT. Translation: CASSLQSNQPQHF.

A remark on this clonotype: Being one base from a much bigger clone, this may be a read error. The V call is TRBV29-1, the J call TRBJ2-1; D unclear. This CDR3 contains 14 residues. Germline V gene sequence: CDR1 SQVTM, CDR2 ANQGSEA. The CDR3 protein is CGVAQESSYNEQFF. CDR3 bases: TGCGGCGTTGCGCAGGAGAGCTCCTACAATGAGCAGTTCTTC.

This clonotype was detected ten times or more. CDR3 sequence: CASSGQQSYGYTF. The CDR3, as DNA: TGTGCCAGCAGTGGACAGCAATCCTATGGCTACACCTTC. This chain uses TRBV2 with TRBJ1-2; TRBD1 is a possible D gene (5 bases). V gave up 4 bases and J gave up 4 bases, with 10 bases separating them. Germline V gene sequence: CDR1 SNHLY, CDR2 FYNNEI. CDR3 length equals 13 residues.